Listed here are 30 T cell receptor beta chains from one sample, sequenced in a study of OX40 agonist ivuxolimab in advanced cancers. Data came from immunoSEQ multiplex PCR; TCRdb stores just in-frame clones and leaves some out. This sample has 100,000 to 150,000 clones, with approximately 90% found just once. The sample in question was CD4+ or CD8+ T cells sorted from blood, obtained in a trial of the OX40 agonist ivuxolimab. These receptor sequences come from an adult with an advanced solid tumor such as melanoma, head and neck, liver or kidney cancer.

The chain uses TRBV4-3 and TRBJ2-1, with TRBD1 matching over 8 bases. Germline V gene lookup returns CDR1 LGHNA and CDR2 YSLEER. V trimming: 2 bases; J trimming: 1 base; junction bases outside the gene matches: 10. The CDR3 contains 18 residues. Here the CDR3 reads CASSQTPTRQGSYNEQFF. In DNA, the CDR3 is TGCGCCAGCAGCCAAACTCCTACAAGACAGGGGTCCTACAATGAGCAGTTCTTC.

The V call is TRBV18, the J call TRBJ2-5; 7 bases line up with TRBD1. There are 15 residues in the CDR3. After removal of 4 bases from V and 3 bases from J, the junction contained 8 bases not matched to a gene. The germline V gene has CDR1 KGHSH and CDR2 LQKENI. As DNA, the CDR3 is TGTGCCAGCTCACTACAGGGGAAACTCGAAGAGACCCAGTACTTC. Translated, it gives CASSLQGKLEETQYF.

This chain links TRBV5-1 with TRBJ2-1; D is undetermined. Germline-derived CDR1 and CDR2 are SGHRS and YFSETQ. The CDR3 sequence is 15 residues long. V lost 0 bases and J 4 bases, leaving 11 bases between the germline ends. CDR3 nucleotide sequence: TGCGCCAGCAGCTTGGTTTCAGGACGGTACAATGAGCAGTTCTTC. Protein sequence: CASSLVSGRYNEQFF. Together with reference TRBV5-1 and TRBJ2-1, the CDR3 gives the full variable domain: KAGVTQTPRYLIKTRGQQVTLSCSPISGHRSVSWYQQTPGQGLQFLFEYFSETQRNKGNFPGRFSGRQFSNSRSEMNVSTLELGDSALYLCASSLVSGRYNEQFFGPGTRLTVL.

This chain links TRBV4-3 with TRBJ2-3; possibly TRBD2 for D (7 bases). This CDR3 has 17 amino acids. V shed 0 bases and J shed 6 bases, with 19 bases lying between them. Germline V CDR1 and CDR2: LGHNA, YSLEER. In DNA, the CDR3 is TGCGCCAGCAGCCAAGATTTGGCTAGCGGAGGGGGGGATACGCAGTATTTT. Its translation is CASSQDLASGGGDTQYF.

The rearrangement links TRBV30 to TRBJ2-6; D gene unclear. Germline V gene data show CDR1 as GTSNPN and CDR2 as SVGIG (reference sequence). Trimming shortened V by 1 base and J by 1 base, and 11 bases separated the two germline ends. The CDR3 is 16 amino acids. CDR3 in amino acids: CAWSEPQVSGANVLTF. CDR3 bases: TGTGCCTGGAGTGAGCCACAAGTTTCTGGGGCCAACGTCCTGACTTTC. Filled out from reference TRBV30 and TRBJ2-6, the complete variable domain reads SQTIHQWPATLVQPVGSPLSLECTVEGTSNPNLYWYRQAAGRGLQLLFYSVGIGQISSEVPQNLSASRPQDRQFILSSKKLLLSDSGFYLCAWSEPQVSGANVLTFGAGSRLTVL.

The chain couples TRBV7-8 to TRBJ2-7, with TRBD2 matching 13 bases. Germline assignment: CDR1 SGHVS and CDR2 FQNEAQ. Losses at the gene ends were 5 bases for V and 5 bases for J; bases not matched to a gene: 9. This CDR3 region has 16 residues. The CDR3 protein is CASSTRTSGSRDEQYF. CDR3 DNA: TGTGCCAGCAGCACCCGGACTAGCGGGAGTCGGGACGAGCAGTACTTC.

This chain uses TRBV7-9 with TRBJ2-2, with 10 bases matching TRBD2. V was pared by 4 bases and J by 14 bases, with 4 bases of the junction left unmatched. Per germline, CDR1 SEHNR and CDR2 FQNEAQ (reference sequence). There are 12 residues in the CDR3. The CDR3 loop is CASSSAGGSLFF. CDR3 in DNA: TGTGCCAGCAGCTCAGCGGGAGGGAGCCTGTTTTTT.

This clone was seen just once. J is TRBJ1-1 and V is TRBV25-1; D is uncertain. CDR3 length equals 13 residues. From germline, CDR1 is MGHDK and CDR2 SYGVNS. V dropped 5 bases and J dropped 1 base, with 8 bases sitting between them. The CDR3 sequence is CASSPSPNTEAFF. CDR3 coding DNA: TGTGCCAGCAGTCCGAGCCCGAACACTGAAGCTTTCTTT.

The CDR3 loop is CASSVAATEGNTIYF. The CDR3 coding sequence is TGCGCCAGCAGCGTGGCGGCGACGGAGGGAAACACCATATATTTT. The chain employs TRBV5-1 and TRBJ1-3; D remains unclear. V shed 4 bases and J shed 4 bases, with 15 bases lying between them. CDR3 length: 15 residues. Germline assignment: CDR1 SGHRS and CDR2 YFSETQ.

This sequence joins TRBV5-1 and TRBJ1-2; D possibly corresponds to TRBD1 (6 bases). The CDR3 has 12 residues. The germline CDR1 and CDR2 sequences are SGHRS and YFSETQ. Trimming removed 0 bases from V and 6 bases from J, with 6 bases in between. The CDR3 sequence is CASSLAGDGYTF. Here the CDR3 DNA reads TGCGCCAGCAGCTTGGCAGGGGATGGCTACACCTTC.

This clone appeared a few times. The J gene is TRBJ1-5, the V gene TRBV5-1; 7 positions agree with TRBD1. Germline values: CDR1 SGHRS, CDR2 YFSETQ. The V and J ends lost 2 bases and 6 bases, in that order; junction bases with no gene match: 5. The CDR3 consists of 14 residues. CDR3 region: CASSFEQGGQPQHF. CDR3 DNA: TGCGCCAGCAGCTTCGAGCAGGGGGGTCAGCCCCAGCATTTT. Variable domain in full (rest from reference TRBV5-1 and TRBJ1-5): KAGVTQTPRYLIKTRGQQVTLSCSPISGHRSVSWYQQTPGQGLQFLFEYFSETQRNKGNFPGRFSGRQFSNSRSEMNVSTLELGDSALYLCASSFEQGGQPQHFGDGTRLSIL.

V gene TRBV11-2 combines with J gene TRBJ1-2; 7 nucleotides line up with TRBD1. Germline values: CDR1 SGHAT, CDR2 FQNNGV. The CDR3 spans 16 residues. Losses at the gene ends were 1 base for V and 7 bases for J; bases not matched to a gene: 12. For the CDR3, the DNA is TGTGCCAGCAGCTTAGGAAGGGACAGTATGGCAGGTGGCTACACCTTC. Translated: CASSLGRDSMAGGYTF.

The CDR3 loop reads CASSRYGTGGHQPQHF. The CDR3 nucleotides are TGTGCCAGCAGCCGTTATGGGACAGGGGGCCATCAGCCCCAGCATTTT. The chain combines TRBV7-2 with TRBJ1-5; 12 bases are a match to TRBD1. CDR1 is SGHTA, CDR2 FQGNSA, per germline. This CDR3 has 16 amino acids. V trimming: 5 bases; J trimming: 5 bases; junction bases outside the gene matches: 7.

The chain links TRBV18 to TRBJ2-1, with 7 positions matching TRBD2. CDR3 length equals 13 residues. With 6 bases clipped from V and 8 bases from J, the junction kept 7 bases outside the gene matches. Germline V gene lookup returns CDR1 KGHSH and CDR2 LQKENI. The CDR3 region has the DNA TGTGCCAGCTCCCCCGGGAGGTCGGATGAGCAGTTCTTC. Residues: CASSPGRSDEQFF.

This clone has more than one count but fewer than ten. The chain links TRBV10-3 to TRBJ1-2, with TRBD1 matching over 8 bases. CDR1 is ENHRY and CDR2 is SYGVKD in the germline V gene. The V gene end was trimmed by 7 bases and the J gene end by 9 bases; junction bases not matched to a gene: 7. The CDR3 extends over 12 amino acids. The CDR3 bases are TGTGCCATCACCTTTGACAGGGGTAGCTACACCTTC. Its protein is CAITFDRGSYTF.

The chain uses TRBV7-2 and TRBJ2-7; no reliable D call. Per germline, CDR1 SGHTA and CDR2 FQGNSA. The V gene lost 2 bases and the J gene lost 2 bases, with 7 bases spanning the gap. The CDR3 runs 13 residues. CDR3 sequence: CASSLTLTYEQYF. CDR3 in DNA: TGTGCCAGCAGCTTAACATTGACCTACGAGCAGTACTTC.

The chain recombines TRBV28 with TRBJ2-7; TRBD1 aligns across 7 bases. V gave up 7 bases and J gave up 5 bases; unmatched junction bases: 14. The CDR3 is 15 residues long. In germline, CDR1 is MDHEN, CDR2 SYDVKM. CDR3 protein: CASTRSTGFTHEQYF. CDR3 nucleotide sequence: TGTGCCAGCACCAGATCGACAGGGTTTACCCACGAGCAGTACTTC.

This chain connects TRBV5-4 to TRBJ2-5; D is tentatively TRBD1 or TRBD2 (5 bases each). This CDR3 is built from 15 residues. V lost 4 bases to trimming and J lost 7 bases, with 20 bases between them. Germline CDR1 reads SGHNT; CDR2 reads YYREEE (reference sequence). The CDR3 nucleotides are TGTGCCAGCAGCAACCCCGGGACGGCACCGGTGACCCAGTACTTC. It translates to CASSNPGTAPVTQYF.

The chain is built from TRBV5-8 and TRBJ1-5; D is unclear. Germline lookup yields CDR1 SGHTS and CDR2 YDEGEE. This CDR3 contains 15 residues. Trimming pared 1 base from V and 0 bases from J, leaving 8 bases between. In nucleotides, the CDR3 is TGTGCCAGCAGCTTGTACCTCTATAGCAATCAGCCCCAGCATTTT. The encoded protein is CASSLYLYSNQPQHF.

The chain uses TRBV7-9 and TRBJ1-3; D is uncertain. Germline CDR1 reads SEHNR; CDR2 reads FQNEAQ (reference sequence). The V gene lost 1 base and the J gene lost 9 bases, with 13 bases spanning the gap. The CDR3 extends over 14 amino acids. The CDR3 here is CASSLDLVGGTIYF. CDR3 bases: TGTGCCAGCAGCTTAGACCTGGTTGGTGGCACCATATATTTT.

The chain recombines TRBV28 with TRBJ1-5, with 7 bases that match TRBD1. The CDR3 has 14 residues. V lost 9 bases to trimming and J lost 5 bases; unmatched junction nucleotides: 10. In germline, CDR1 is MDHEN, CDR2 SYDVKM. The CDR3 region is CASRTGEYYQPQHF. The CDR3 DNA sequence: TGTGCCAGTCGGACAGGAGAGTACTATCAGCCCCAGCATTTT.

The V call is TRBV5-6, the J call TRBJ2-1; no clear D gene. CDR3 size: 14 residues. Germline V CDR1 and CDR2: SGHDT, YYEEEE. Trimming cost V 0 bases and J 6 bases, with 10 bases left between them. CDR3 nucleotides: TGTGCCAGCAGCTTGGGGGTCCTCCCCAATGAGCAGTTCTTC. It specifies CASSLGVLPNEQFF.

In nucleotides, the CDR3 is TGTGCCAGACCCAAGGACACACCGGTATCGGGCAATCAGCCCCAGCATTTT. This gives the protein CARPKDTPVSGNQPQHF. The chain has TRBV27 and TRBJ1-5, with D possibly being TRBD1 (5 bases). Trimming cost V 9 bases and J 2 bases, with 23 bases left between them. This CDR3 is 17 amino acids long. Germline assignment: CDR1 MNHEY and CDR2 SMNVEV (reference sequence).

This clone has a handful of counts. This rearrangement joins TRBV13 to TRBJ1-2, with 7 bases fitting TRBD1. Trimming at V came to 4 bases and at J to 7 bases, leaving 6 bases not matched to a gene. This CDR3 has 13 residues. Germline CDR1 is PRHDT and CDR2 is FYEKMQ (reference sequence). CDR3 in amino acids: CASSSRQGTGYTF. CDR3 DNA: TGTGCCAGCAGCTCGCGACAGGGTACTGGCTACACCTTC.

The gene calls are TRBV6-5 and TRBJ1-1; TRBD1 matches at 7 bases. Germline V gene sequence: CDR1 MNHEY, CDR2 SVGAGI. The CDR3 extends over 14 amino acids. The J segment lost 5 bases and the V segment lost 2 bases, leaving 5 bases of the junction unmatched. The chain's CDR3 is CASSYQGVGTEAFF. Here the CDR3 DNA reads TGTGCCAGCAGTTACCAGGGGGTGGGGACTGAAGCTTTCTTT.

The V and J genes are TRBV7-9 and TRBJ2-1, with TRBD1 as a possible D gene (5 bases). This CDR3 has 18 amino acids. Germline V gives CDR1 SEHNR, CDR2 FQNEAQ (reference sequence). Trimming removed 6 bases from V and 0 bases from J, with 21 bases in between. The CDR3 DNA is TGTGCCAGCAGTTCCACGGCAGGGCTTTCTAGCTCCTACAATGAGCAGTTCTTC. Translated: CASSSTAGLSSSYNEQFF.

V is TRBV6-6 and J is TRBJ2-3; 9 positions match TRBD1. This CDR3 contains 16 residues. The germline gives CDR1 MNHNY, CDR2 SVGAGI (reference sequence). The ends lost 5 bases at V and 1 base at J; junction bases unmatched: 7. The CDR3 loop reads CASSNRGPLGTDTQYF. In nucleotides, the CDR3 is TGTGCCAGCAGTAACAGGGGGCCATTGGGCACAGATACGCAGTATTTT.

The sample holds one count of this clone. The chain carries TRBV11-3 and TRBJ2-7; 9 positions match TRBD1. CDR1 is SGHNT, CDR2 YENEEA, per germline. The CDR3 totals 16 residues. Trimming removed 1 base from V and 2 bases from J; junction bases left unmatched: 6. The CDR3 is CASSLGTGQGTYEQYF. CDR3 DNA sequence: TGTGCCAGCAGCTTAGGGACGGGACAGGGAACCTACGAGCAGTACTTC.

The V call is TRBV29-1, the J call TRBJ2-2, with 7 bases matching TRBD1. V trimming: 7 bases; J trimming: 2 bases; junction bases outside the gene matches: 16. In germline, CDR1 is SQVTM, CDR2 ANQGSEA. This CDR3 is 17 amino acids long. The CDR3 sequence is CSASPNYGTANTGELFF. DNA of the CDR3: TGCAGCGCCTCACCCAATTACGGGACAGCAAACACCGGGGAGCTGTTTTTT.

This chain connects TRBV7-9 to TRBJ1-1, with D hard to call. Trimming pared 5 bases from V and 4 bases from J, leaving 11 bases between. The CDR3 extends over 13 amino acids. The germline gives CDR1 SEHNR, CDR2 FQNEAQ (reference sequence). The CDR3 protein is CASSLQDSTEAFF. In nucleotides, the CDR3 is TGTGCCAGCAGCCTACAAGACTCCACTGAAGCTTTCTTT.